This T cell receptor beta chain was identified during a study of Graves' ophthalmopathy and Graves' hyperthyroidism. V was cut by 3 bases and J by 1 base, with 12 bases left in between. Germline CDR1 is LNHDA and CDR2 is SQIVND (reference sequence). This CDR3 contains 15 residues. Eligible hyperthyroidism cases comprised new diagnoses of under 2 months' duration in individuals aged 18 to 65. The starting material, approximately 10 ml of fresh peripheral blood, provided the PBMCs. The authors amplified TCR beta CDR3 regions, and they did so from RNA transcripts for repertoire sequencing. HTBI primers primed a first-round RT-PCR, and a second-round multiplex PCR followed. TCRdb analysed the multiplex PCR reads with MiXCR anew, one entry per CDR3 protein. Among about 370,000 distinct CDR3 sequences listed, about 17% were seen once. This clonotype has a handful of counts.

The receptor comes from an adult woman with stable Graves' hyperthyroidism. Sequencing was performed on peripheral blood. The chain employs TRBV19 and TRBJ2-5; D may match TRBD1 or TRBD2 (5 bases each). The chain's CDR3 is CASSIVGAPQETQYF. CDR3 in DNA: TGTGCCAGTAGTATTGTCGGGGCCCCCCAAGAGACCCAGTACTTC.